This T cell receptor (beta chain) was sequenced in a study of T-cell memory formation after mild COVID-19. The CDR3 runs 15 residues. V was trimmed by 3 bases and J by 2 bases, leaving 11 bases between them. Germline-derived CDR1 and CDR2 are SGHNT and YYREEE (reference sequence). MiXCR, applied by TCRdb to the 5' RACE reads, yields one record per CDR3 protein. The table records a few hundred thousand distinct CDR3 sequences, around 25% of them present only once. This receptor was taken from an adult woman who had mild COVID-19 (a few samples of this study predate the infection). Cell type and time point are not known. The chain has TRBV5-4 and TRBJ2-2, with D perhaps matching TRBD2 (7 bases). The sequenced material came from PBMCs or a T cell subset sorted from them (not recorded which). In DNA form, the CDR3 reads TGTGCCAGCAGCTGGGCGGGGGCCAACACCGGGGAGCTGTTTTTT. Its translation: CASSWAGANTGELFF.